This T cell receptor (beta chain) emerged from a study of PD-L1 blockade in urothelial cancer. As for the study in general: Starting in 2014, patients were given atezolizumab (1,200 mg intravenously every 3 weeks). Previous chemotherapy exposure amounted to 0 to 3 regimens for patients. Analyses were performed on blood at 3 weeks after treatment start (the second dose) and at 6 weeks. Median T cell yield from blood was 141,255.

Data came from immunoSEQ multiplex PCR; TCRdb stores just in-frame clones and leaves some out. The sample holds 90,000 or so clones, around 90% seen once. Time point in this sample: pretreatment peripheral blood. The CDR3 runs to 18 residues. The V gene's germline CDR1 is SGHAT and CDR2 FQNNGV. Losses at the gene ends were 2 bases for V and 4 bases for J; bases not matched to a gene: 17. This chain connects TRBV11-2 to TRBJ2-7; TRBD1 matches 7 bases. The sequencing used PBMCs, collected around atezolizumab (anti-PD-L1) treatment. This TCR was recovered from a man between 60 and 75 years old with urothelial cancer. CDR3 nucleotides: TGTGCCAGCAGCTTACCCTCCGGGGACAGTGAAGCCTTTTACGAGCAGTACTTC. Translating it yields CASSLPSGDSEAFYEQYF.